The rows below give T cell receptor beta chains drawn from one sample of a study of cytomegalovirus exposure and HLA in healthy donors. Sequencing was performed with immunoSEQ multiplex PCR; in TCRdb, only in-frame clones are kept and a portion is missing. The sample records roughly 170,000 clones, about 80% being singletons. Sequenced: PBMCs. The receptors originated from a man under 40 in good health and CMV-seropositive. CDR3s include the opening cysteine and the closing phenylalanine or tryptophan. The D gene is left open where the match is weak. Not every row has a clone size; where given, it reads once, few, many or a size class.

DNA	CDR3	size	D	V	J
TGCGCCAGCAGCTTGGTTCGGACAGGGGACTCAGATACGCAGTATTTT	CASSLVRTGDSDTQYF	once	TRBD1	TRBV5-1	TRBJ2-3
TGTGCCAGCGCTCGGGCGGGGGAGGCACACTACGAGCAGTACTTC	CASARAGEAHYEQYF	once	TRBD2	TRBV6-1	TRBJ2-7
TGTGCCAGCAGTTACTCGAGGGGGCAGGAGACCCAGTACTTC	CASSYSRGQETQYF	NA	TRBD1	TRBV6-5	TRBJ2-5
TGCGCCAGCAGTGAGTCTGCGGGAGCACTCACAGATACGCAGTATTTT	CASSESAGALTDTQYF	once	TRBD2	TRBV10-2	TRBJ2-3
TGTGCCAGCAGTCCCTCCGGGGGGGAAGCTGGAAACACCATATATTTT	CASSPSGGEAGNTIYF	NA	NA	TRBV27	TRBJ1-3
TGTGCCAGCAGTTTAGGGGGAGAGGTGGACATTCAGTACTTC	CASSLGGEVDIQYF	NA	NA	TRBV9	TRBJ2-4
TGTGCCAGCACAGAAGGGAGGAGTATGAACACTGAAGCTTTCTTT	CASTEGRSMNTEAFF	few	NA	TRBV2	TRBJ1-1
TGTGCCACCAGGGGCAGCTACTCCTACGAGCAGTACTTC	CATRGSYSYEQYF	once	NA	TRBV25-1	TRBJ2-7
NA	CASSSSRFGYGYTF	NA	NA	TRBV6-5	TRBJ1-2
TGTGCCAGCAGCTTAGATTGGACTTCAGGGGCTGAGCAGTTCTTC	CASSLDWTSGAEQFF	NA	NA	TRBV11-3	TRBJ2-1
TGTGCCAGCAGCTTCGGGACAGGGGCGGTGGGCACTGAAGCTTTCTTT	CASSFGTGAVGTEAFF	once	TRBD1	TRBV5-6	TRBJ1-1
TGCGCCAGCAGCCAAGGACGACAGCATTCGAACACCGGGGAGCTGTTTTTT	CASSQGRQHSNTGELFF	NA	NA	TRBV4-1	TRBJ2-2
TGTGCCAGCAGCTTAGGACAGGGAAACACCATATATTTT	CASSLGQGNTIYF	NA	NA	TRBV13	TRBJ1-3
TGCGCCAGCAGCACGTTTGGGGACAGGGCAGAAGTGGGGCAGTTCTTC	CASSTFGDRAEVGQFF	NA	TRBD1	TRBV4-1	TRBJ2-1
TGTGCCAGCCCCCGACAGGGGTCCGGGGAGCTGTTTTTT	CASPRQGSGELFF	NA	TRBD1	TRBV11-2	TRBJ2-2
TGTGCCAGCAGCTTGGGCTCCGGGACTAGCGACAATGAGCAGTTCTTC	CASSLGSGTSDNEQFF	NA	TRBD2	TRBV5-4	TRBJ2-1
TGTGCCAGCAGCTCCTCTACCGGACTAGCGGGAGGGCAAGGGCAGTTCTTC	CASSSSTGLAGGQGQFF	NA	TRBD2	TRBV27	TRBJ2-1
TGCGCCAGCAGCGGGGGACAGCTCAGCACAGATACGCAGTATTTT	CASSGGQLSTDTQYF	NA	TRBD1	TRBV5-1	TRBJ2-3
TGTGCCAGCTCATTAGGGGCGAACACTGAAGCTTTCTTT	CASSLGANTEAFF	NA	NA	TRBV18	TRBJ1-1
TGCGCCAGCAGCTTTAGCGGGAGTGGCAATGAGCAGTTCTTC	CASSFSGSGNEQFF	NA	TRBD2	TRBV5-1	TRBJ2-1
TGCAGCGTTGGATCGCGGAGCGGAGGGGAGACCCAGTACTTC	CSVGSRSGGETQYF	few	NA	TRBV29-1	TRBJ2-5
TGTGCCAGCAGCGCGACAGCAGGTTCTGGGGCCAACGTCCTGACTTTC	CASSATAGSGANVLTF	NA	NA	TRBV9	TRBJ2-6
TGTGCCAGCAGTGAGACTGGGACAGCTAATAACTATGGCTACACCTTC	CASSETGTANNYGYTF	few	TRBD1	TRBV6-1	TRBJ1-2
TGCGCCAGCAGTGAGACCGGGACAGGGGGGAACACTGAAGCTTTCTTT	CASSETGTGGNTEAFF	NA	TRBD1	TRBV10-1	TRBJ1-1
TGTGCCAGCAGCCGGGGGACCAAAAACATTCAGTACTTC	CASSRGTKNIQYF	NA	NA	TRBV7-6	TRBJ2-4
TGTGCCAGCAGCCAAGCCACAGGGGCCGACTTAAACTATGGCTACACCTTC	CASSQATGADLNYGYTF	NA	TRBD1	TRBV4-2	TRBJ1-2
TGTGCCAGCGGTCCCCGGGACAGGGTCCTCTCCACCTTTTCCTACGAGCAGTACTTC	CASGPRDRVLSTFSYEQYF	few	NA	TRBV21-1	TRBJ2-7
TGTGCCAGCAGTTTACCACAACTAGTCGAGCAGTACTTC	CASSLPQLVEQYF	NA	NA	TRBV6-1	TRBJ2-7
TGTGCCAGCAGTGACGGGGGGGCCACAGATACGCAGTATTTT	CASSDGGATDTQYF	few	NA	TRBV6-4	TRBJ2-3
TGCAGCGCGAGCTTAATCACCCCGACGGACAGGAGTGGGTGGCTTAAGTTGGAGACCCAGTACTTC	CSASLITPTDRSGWLKLETQYF	NA	TRBD1	TRBV29-1	TRBJ2-5
TGTGCCAGCAGTACCCCGGGACAGGGTAAAAATGGCTACACCTTC	CASSTPGQGKNGYTF	NA	TRBD1	TRBV6-5	TRBJ1-2
TGTGCCAGCAGTGACTCGGGGACTAGCGGGGATGAGCAGTTCTTC	CASSDSGTSGDEQFF	NA	TRBD2	TRBV6-4	TRBJ2-1
TGTGCCAGCAGTTACGGTACAGGTGACAACTATGGCTACACCTTC	CASSYGTGDNYGYTF	once	NA	TRBV6-5	TRBJ1-2
TGCGCCAGCACAAAAACAGGGGGCGCAGAGACCCAGTACTTC	CASTKTGGAETQYF	NA	TRBD1	TRBV5-1	TRBJ2-5
TGTGCCAGCAGCTGGGGGACTTCCTCCTACAATGAGCAGTTCTTC	CASSWGTSSYNEQFF	NA	NA	TRBV7-3	TRBJ2-1
TGTGCCAGCAGCTCACTAGCGGGGCTCTACGAGCAGTACTTC	CASSSLAGLYEQYF	NA	TRBD2	TRBV7-6	TRBJ2-7
TGTGCCATCAGTGAGTCGAGGCCCGGTGCGAACACCGGGGAGCTGTTTTTT	CAISESRPGANTGELFF	NA	NA	TRBV10-3	TRBJ2-2
TGTGCCAGCAGCATCCGGACAGGGCGGACGGCAACTAATGAAAAACTGTTTTTT	CASSIRTGRTATNEKLFF	NA	TRBD1	TRBV5-8	TRBJ1-4
TGTGCCAGCAGCCTCCTCCTCCCACTAGCGGGGGAATACAATGAGCAGTTCTTC	CASSLLLPLAGEYNEQFF	NA	TRBD2	TRBV9	TRBJ2-1
TGTGCCAGCAGCCAAGGGAGGGTTACCCCCCAGCATTTT	CASSQGRVTPQHF	NA	NA	TRBV4-2	TRBJ1-5
TGCGCCAGCTTCCCTAGTTCACCCTACAATGAGCAGTTCTTC	CASFPSSPYNEQFF	few	NA	TRBV5-1	TRBJ2-1
TGTGCCAGCAGTCGGCTAGCGACATACAATGAGCAGTTCTTC	CASSRLATYNEQFF	NA	NA	TRBV27	TRBJ2-1
TGCGCCAGCAGCCAAGAACTGCTTTTGGAGCCCCAGCATTTT	CASSQELLLEPQHF	NA	NA	TRBV4-1	TRBJ1-5
TGTGCCAGCAGTTCAAAAGCGGGTAACTACAATGAGCAGTTCTTC	CASSSKAGNYNEQFF	NA	NA	TRBV27	TRBJ2-1
TGTGCCAGCAGCCGACTAGCGGGAGGGGGCGATGAGCAGTTCTTC	CASSRLAGGGDEQFF	NA	TRBD2	TRBV5-4	TRBJ2-1
TGTGCCAGCAGCGGGGCCCATACGGTGATGGATACGCAGTATTTT	CASSGAHTVMDTQYF	NA	NA	TRBV5-4	TRBJ2-3
TGTGCCAGCTCACATCCGGACAGTCCCTACGAGCAGTACTTC	CASSHPDSPYEQYF	NA	NA	TRBV18	TRBJ2-7
TGTGCCAGTAGTATACAGGGAGGGACTGAAGCTTTCTTT	CASSIQGGTEAFF	NA	NA	TRBV19	TRBJ1-1
TGTGCCACCAGCAGAGTTCCCAGTAATGAGCAGTTCTTC	CATSRVPSNEQFF	NA	NA	TRBV15	TRBJ2-1
TGTGCCAGCAGCCAGACTAGCGGGAGGGCCGACGAGCAGTACTTC	CASSQTSGRADEQYF	NA	TRBD2	TRBV14	TRBJ2-7
TGTGCCAGCAGTGACTCAGGACAGGGGGGGACCCAGTACTTC	CASSDSGQGGTQYF	NA	TRBD1	TRBV2	TRBJ2-5